This TCR beta chain was identified in a study of shared T cell receptors in the human thymus. Clones were read by immunoSEQ multiplex PCR, and TCRdb kept only the in-frame ones, dropping some. The repertoire holds 500,000 to 750,000 clones, with 70% to 90% as singletons. This CDR3 comprises 13 residues. Deletions cut 6 bases from V and 3 bases from J, with 12 bases between. Germline CDR1 and CDR2: MNHNS and SASEGT. The data were also submitted as part of a second study, on human thymus T cells. Per that paper: Among the donors, all were healthy Finnish infants having corrective surgery for congenital heart defects. Obtained as resections during corrective heart surgery, the thymus tissue was then studied. Usage of V and J genes appeared biased in thymic and blood repertoires. Related work showed strongly overlapping thymic repertoires across unrelated individuals.

The V gene is TRBV6-1, the J gene TRBJ2-7; D possibly corresponds to TRBD1 (7 bases). Material: thymocytes. The clonotype comes from a boy under three years old with a congenital heart defect. The CDR3 sequence: CASRGGQSYEQYF. The CDR3 DNA reads TGTGCCAGCAGGGGGGGACAGAGCTACGAGCAGTACTTC.